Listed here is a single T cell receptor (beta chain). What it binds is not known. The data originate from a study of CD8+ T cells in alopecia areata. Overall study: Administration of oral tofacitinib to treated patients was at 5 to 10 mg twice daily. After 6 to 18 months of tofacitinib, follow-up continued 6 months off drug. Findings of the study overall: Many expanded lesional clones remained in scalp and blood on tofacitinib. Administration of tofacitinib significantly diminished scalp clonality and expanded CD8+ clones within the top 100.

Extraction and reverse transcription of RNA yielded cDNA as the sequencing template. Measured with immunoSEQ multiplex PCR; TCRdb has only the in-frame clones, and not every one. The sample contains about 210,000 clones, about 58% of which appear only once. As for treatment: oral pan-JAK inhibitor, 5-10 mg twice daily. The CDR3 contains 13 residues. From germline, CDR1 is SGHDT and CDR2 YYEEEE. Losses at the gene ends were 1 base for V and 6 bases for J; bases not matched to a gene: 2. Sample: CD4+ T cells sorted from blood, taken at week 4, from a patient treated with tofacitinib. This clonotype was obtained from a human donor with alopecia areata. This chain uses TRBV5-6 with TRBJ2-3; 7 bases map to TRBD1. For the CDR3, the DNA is TGTGCCAGCAGCTTGATCAGGGGGGATACGCAGTATTTT. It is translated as CASSLIRGDTQYF.